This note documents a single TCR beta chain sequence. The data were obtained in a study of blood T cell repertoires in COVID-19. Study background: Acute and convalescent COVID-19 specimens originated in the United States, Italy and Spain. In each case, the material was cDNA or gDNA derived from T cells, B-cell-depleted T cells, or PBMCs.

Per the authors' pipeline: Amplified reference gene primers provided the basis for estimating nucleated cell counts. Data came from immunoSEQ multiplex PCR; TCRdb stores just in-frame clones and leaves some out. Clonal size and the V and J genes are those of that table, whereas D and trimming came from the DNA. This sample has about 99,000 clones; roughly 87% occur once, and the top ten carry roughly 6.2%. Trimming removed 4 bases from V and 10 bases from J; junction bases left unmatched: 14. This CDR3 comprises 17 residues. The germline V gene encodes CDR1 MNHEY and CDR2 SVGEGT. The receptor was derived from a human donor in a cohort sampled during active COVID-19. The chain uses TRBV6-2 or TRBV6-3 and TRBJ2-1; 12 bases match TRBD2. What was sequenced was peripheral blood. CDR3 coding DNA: TGTGCCAGCAGTTCCATCCCGGGACTAGCGGGTGTCTCGGAGCAGTTCTTC. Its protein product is CASSSIPGLAGVSEQFF.